Presented here are 25 T cell receptor beta chains from one specimen sequenced in a study of lung T cells in sarcoidosis with Löfgren's syndrome. TCRdb itself ran the reads through MiXCR, one entry per CDR3 protein. Of 60,000 to 65,000 distinct CDR3 sequences in the sample, approximately 21% were seen once. The sequencing input was CD4+ T cells from PBMCs. All receptors come from a human donor with sarcoidosis (Löfgren's syndrome or another form), or a control subject (not recorded which).

Many counts were recorded for this clonotype. The V and J genes are TRBV12-3 or TRBV12-4 and TRBJ1-5; D not certain. The CDR3 runs to 13 residues. Trimming shortened V by 2 bases and J by 3 bases, and 5 bases separated the two germline ends. The CDR3 sequence is CASSLFTNQPQHF. The CDR3 DNA reads TGTGCCAGCAGTTTATTCACCAATCAGCCCCAGCATTTT.

V usage is TRBV19 and J usage is TRBJ1-1; no firm D call. The CDR3 consists of 11 residues. Trimming cost V 4 bases and J 10 bases, with 10 bases left between them. In germline, CDR1 is LNHDA, CDR2 SQIVND (reference sequence). CDR3: CASSTGAVAFF. For the CDR3, the DNA is TGTGCCAGTAGTACCGGAGCAGTAGCTTTCTTT.

This clonotype was seen only a few times. The V call is TRBV6-1, the J call TRBJ1-2, with no clear D. Trimming took off 6 bases at V and 6 bases at J, with 11 bases between the two ends. Germline lookup yields CDR1 MNHNS and CDR2 SASEGT. CDR3 size: 12 residues. CDR3: CASRRGLDGYTF. The CDR3 DNA is TGTGCCAGCAGGAGAGGCCTTGATGGCTACACCTTC.

This clonotype has at least ten counts. The J gene is TRBJ2-7, the V gene TRBV11-2, with 7 bases fitting TRBD1. Losses at the gene ends were 0 bases for V and 11 bases for J; bases not matched to a gene: 7. Germline CDR1 SGHAT, CDR2 FQNNGV. This CDR3 contains 13 residues. In DNA, the CDR3 is TGTGCCAGCAGCTTAGATAGGGGGCACGTTGAGTACTTC. This codes for CASSLDRGHVEYF.

This clonotype was seen repeatedly, ten times or more. The gene calls are TRBV6-1 and TRBJ2-7, with TRBD2 identical over 8 bases. Germline CDR1 and CDR2: MNHNS and SASEGT. The CDR3 has 14 residues. With V trimmed by 0 bases and J by 7 bases, 5 bases remained unmatched. The CDR3 region has the DNA TGTGCCAGCAGTGAAGCGGGACGGGGGGGAGAGCAGTACGTC. Its translation is CASSEAGRGGEQYV.

This clonotype appeared many times. J is TRBJ2-2 and V is TRBV20-1; 12 positions match TRBD2. V lost 1 base and J lost 3; bases outside the gene matches: 3. Germline V gene sequence: CDR1 DFQATT, CDR2 SNEGSKA (reference sequence). The CDR3 has 16 residues. CDR3 DNA: TGCAGTGCTAGAGCGTCTAGCGGGGGGGACACCGGGGAGCTGTTTTTT. Residues: CSARASSGGDTGELFF.

This chain connects TRBV7-9 to TRBJ2-5; D may be TRBD2 (6 bases). Looked up from germline, CDR1 is SEHNR and CDR2 is FQNEAQ (reference sequence). CDR3 size: 23 residues. V was trimmed by 5 bases and J by 0 bases, leaving 37 bases between them. CDR3 bases: TGTGCCAGCAGCCCTGTAAGTTTTAACGACCTTTGGACCCCCTCTAGCGACCAAGAGACCCAGTACTTC. This translates into CASSPVSFNDLWTPSSDQETQYF.

Ten or more counts support this clonotype. The chain has TRBV28 and TRBJ2-5; TRBD2 matches 8 bases. V gave up 2 bases and J gave up 2 bases; unmatched junction bases: 4. The germline V gene encodes CDR1 MDHEN and CDR2 SYDVKM. The CDR3 runs 15 residues. CDR3 residues: CASSLVSGAQETQYF. CDR3 sequence (DNA): TGTGCCAGCAGTTTAGTTAGCGGGGCTCAAGAGACCCAGTACTTC.

There are many counts of this clonotype. The CDR3 sequence is CASRRRTSSTDTQYF. The CDR3 nucleotides read TGTGCCAGCAGACGCCGGACATCTAGCACAGATACGCAGTATTTT. The chain carries TRBV7-9 and TRBJ2-3; D is perhaps TRBD1 (5 bases). The CDR3 loop spans 15 amino acids. Germline loops: CDR1 SEHNR, CDR2 FQNEAQ (reference sequence). Deletions cut 6 bases from V and 0 bases from J, with 13 bases between. Based on the CDR3 plus reference TRBV7-9 and TRBJ2-3, the full variable domain is DTGVSQNPRHKITKRGQNVTFRCDPISEHNRLYWYRQTLGQGPEFLTYFQNEAQLEKSRLLSDRFSAERPKGSFSTLEIQRTEQGDSAMYLCASRRRTSSTDTQYFGPGTRLTVL.

This clonotype was detected many times. At one boundary the junction diverges from the germline segment, which might be a read error. The chain employs TRBV20-1 and TRBJ2-1; D perhaps matches TRBD1 (5 bases). The CDR3 has 11 amino acids. The germline V gene encodes CDR1 DFQATT and CDR2 SNEGSKA (reference sequence). The CDR3 DNA reads TGCAGCGCTATGGGGCTGGATGAGCAGTTCTTC. It encodes CSAMGLDEQFF.

This clonotype has only a few counts. The V call is TRBV4-1, the J call TRBJ2-3; TRBD1 is a possible D gene (6 bases). This CDR3 region has 15 residues. Germline values: CDR1 MGHRA, CDR2 YSYEKL. Trimming pared 5 bases from V and 4 bases from J, leaving 16 bases between. In DNA form, the CDR3 reads TGCGCCAGCAGCACTTATTCGACAGGCCCAGATACGCAGTATTTT. Protein sequence: CASSTYSTGPDTQYF.

The chain links TRBV7-2 to TRBJ1-5; D gene ambiguous. The V end was cut by 3 bases, the J end by 7 bases, with 10 bases between. This CDR3 is 13 amino acids long. Germline lookup yields CDR1 SGHTA and CDR2 FQGNSA. CDR3 DNA: TGTGCCAGCAGCTTCGGCATGAGCCAGCCCCAGCATTTT. This translates into CASSFGMSQPQHF.

This chain links TRBV5-1 with TRBJ2-4; 11 bases line up with TRBD2. This CDR3 has 14 residues. Germline CDR1 is SGHRS and CDR2 is YFSETQ. Unmatched junction bases numbered 8, after V lost 4 bases and J lost 11 bases. CDR3 region: CASSITSGGGVQYF. The CDR3 coding sequence is TGCGCCAGCAGCATTACTAGCGGGGGAGGGGTTCAGTACTTC.

For this clonotype: One junction end disagrees with the germline gene, perhaps due to a read error. In DNA form, the CDR3 reads TGTGCCAGCAGCGTAGATACCGGACTAGCGGGCGAGGCCCAGTACTTC. It encodes CASSVDTGLAGEAQYF. The chain combines TRBV11-2 with TRBJ2-5; 11 nucleotides line up with TRBD2. The CDR3 totals 16 residues. Germline V gene sequence: CDR1 SGHAT, CDR2 FQNNGV.

This clonotype came up many times. V gene TRBV20-1 combines with J gene TRBJ1-5; TRBD1 matches at 7 bases. Germline V gene data show CDR1 as DFQATT and CDR2 as SNEGSKA (reference sequence). CDR3 length: 14 amino acids. The V and J ends lost 3 bases and 6 bases, in that order; junction bases with no gene match: 8. The CDR3 DNA reads as TGCAGTGCTAGTATTCCGGAGGGGGCTCAGCCCCAGCATTTT. This encodes CSASIPEGAQPQHF.

This clonotype was recorded many times. The J gene is TRBJ1-1, the V gene TRBV28; no reliable D call. The germline CDR1 and CDR2 sequences are MDHEN and SYDVKM. Trimming cost V 3 bases and J 0 bases, with 5 bases left between them. The CDR3 length is 13 residues. The CDR3: CASSFQMNTEAFF. The CDR3 nucleotides are TGTGCCAGCAGTTTCCAGATGAACACTGAAGCTTTCTTT.

The V and J genes are TRBV7-8 and TRBJ2-5; 7 bases match TRBD2. Germline V gene lookup returns CDR1 SGHVS and CDR2 FQNEAQ. Losses at the gene ends were 1 base for V and 3 bases for J; bases not matched to a gene: 11. The CDR3 consists of 17 residues. The CDR3 DNA reads TGTGCCAGCAGCTTAGGGGAGGGGATGAAGTCGAAAGAGACCCAGTACTTC. It encodes CASSLGEGMKSKETQYF.

This clonotype was detected many times. This rearrangement joins TRBV28 to TRBJ2-1; D gene ambiguous. The ends were cut back, 6 bases at V and 9 bases at J, with 18 bases in the middle. The CDR3 length is 14 residues. The germline V gene encodes CDR1 MDHEN and CDR2 SYDVKM. CDR3 region: CASSPRPGHGEQFF. Written as DNA, the CDR3 is TGTGCCAGCAGCCCTCGTCCGGGCCACGGTGAGCAGTTCTTC.

This clonotype has a count of ten or more. The chain combines TRBV28 with TRBJ1-1; D is unresolved. This CDR3 has 15 residues. Germline V CDR1 and CDR2: MDHEN, SYDVKM. Trimming cost V 8 bases and J 0 bases, with 16 bases left between them. The CDR3 region is CASSLRRVVNTEAFF. In DNA form, the CDR3 reads TGTGCCAGCTCCTTGCGGCGAGTAGTGAACACTGAAGCTTTCTTT. The whole variable domain, filled in from reference TRBV28 and TRBJ1-1, reads DVKVTQSSRYLVKRTGEKVFLECVQDMDHENMFWYRQDPGLGLRLIYFSYDVKMKEKGDIPEGYSVSREKKERFSLILESASTNQTSMYLCASSLRRVVNTEAFFGQGTRLTVV.

The J gene is TRBJ2-7, the V gene TRBV30; TRBD2 matches 12 bases. With 5 bases clipped from V and 6 bases from J, the junction kept 5 bases outside the gene matches. Per germline, CDR1 GTSNPN and CDR2 SVGIG (reference sequence). The CDR3 consists of 13 residues. CDR3: CAWGLAGPGEQYF. CDR3 sequence (DNA): TGTGCCTGGGGACTAGCGGGACCTGGCGAGCAGTACTTC.

The chain employs TRBV19 and TRBJ1-5, with a weak D call TRBD1 (5 bases). V lost 1 base to trimming and J lost 7 bases, with 17 bases between them. Germline V CDR1 and CDR2: LNHDA, SQIVND (reference sequence). CDR3 size: 16 residues. CDR3 in amino acids: CASSIGGRAWEQPQHF. DNA for the CDR3: TGTGCCAGTAGTATAGGGGGCAGGGCGTGGGAACAGCCCCAGCATTTT.

V gene TRBV19 combines with J gene TRBJ1-3; 7 bases fit TRBD1. The J segment lost 0 bases and the V segment lost 6 bases, leaving 5 bases of the junction unmatched. Germline V gene data show CDR1 as LNHDA and CDR2 as SQIVND (reference sequence). The CDR3 has 15 residues. CDR3: CASSRTGPSGNTIYF. CDR3 sequence (DNA): TGTGCCAGTAGCCGGACAGGTCCCTCTGGAAACACCATATATTTT. The variable domain in full, with the rest retrieved from reference TRBV19 and TRBJ1-3, is DGGITQSPKYLFRKEGQNVTLSCEQNLNHDAMYWYRQDPGQGLRLIYYSQIVNDFQKGDIAEGYSVSREKKESFPLTVTSAQKNPTAFYLCASSRTGPSGNTIYFGEGSWLTVV.

This clonotype was observed many times. The V and J genes are TRBV6-1 and TRBJ2-6, with a tentative D call TRBD2 (6 bases). Per germline, CDR1 MNHNS and CDR2 SASEGT. V was clipped by 6 bases and J by 2 bases, with 14 bases between them. This CDR3 contains 16 residues. DNA of the CDR3: TGTGCCAGCAGACGCCAGAGGAGGGCTGGGGCCAACGTCCTGACTTTC. Translated: CASRRQRRAGANVLTF.

In this sample, this clonotype turned up many times. V usage is TRBV20-1 and J usage is TRBJ1-6; unclear D gene. The CDR3 totals 14 residues. CDR1 and CDR2 (germline): DFQATT, SNEGSKA (reference sequence). The V and J ends lost 6 bases and 0 bases respectively, with 9 bases between them. CDR3: CSALSGSYNSPLHF. The CDR3 region has the DNA TGCAGTGCCCTATCTGGCTCCTATAATTCACCCCTCCACTTT.

V gene TRBV5-4 combines with J gene TRBJ2-3; possibly TRBD1 for D (5 bases). This CDR3 is 16 amino acids long. V was clipped by 0 bases and J by 0 bases, with 11 bases between them. Germline CDR1 is SGHNT and CDR2 is YYREEE (reference sequence). Written as DNA, the CDR3 is TGTGCCAGCAGCTTGGCGTCCAGGGCTAGCACAGATACGCAGTATTTT. Protein: CASSLASRASTDTQYF.